This section outlines one T cell receptor (beta chain) sequence together with its context. CDR1 is LGHNA and CDR2 is YSLEER in the germline V gene. The CDR3 contains 17 residues. J lost 2 bases, V lost 1 base, and 11 bases had no gene match. A second roughly 6 to 12 cycle PCR used barcoded and J-beta primers. Every cDNA molecule bore a tag from a template-switch adaptor containing 12 random nucleotides. MiXCR, applied by TCRdb to the 5' RACE reads, yields one record per CDR3 protein. The sample consists of approximately 770,000 distinct CDR3 sequences, 58% of them appearing once. This sample was included in a study of blood T cells in healthy people across ages.

Sequencing used blood. The chain is built from TRBV4-3 and TRBJ2-7; 7 bases match TRBD1. The receptor comes from a man in his thirties or forties in good health. CDR3 bases: TGCGCCAGCAGCCAAGGGATCGTGGGACAGTCTCCCTACGAGCAGTACTTC. The encoded protein is CASSQGIVGQSPYEQYF.